This TCR beta chain was recovered during a study of OX40 agonist ivuxolimab in advanced cancers. Assay: immunoSEQ multiplex PCR; the TCRdb copy retains only in-frame clones and omits some. The profile shows tens of thousands of clones, approximately 72% of them singletons. The CDR3 runs to 15 residues. V was pared by 5 bases and J by 7 bases, with 17 bases between. CDR1 SGHAT and CDR2 FQNNGV come from the germline V gene. The receptor was derived from an adult with an advanced solid tumor such as melanoma, head and neck, liver or kidney cancer. This chain uses TRBV11-2 with TRBJ2-2; tentative D call: TRBD1 (6 bases). This sample comprised CD4+ or CD8+ T cells sorted from blood, obtained in a trial of the OX40 agonist ivuxolimab. For the CDR3, the DNA is TGTGCCAGCAGCCCGCGACAGGAGAGGGTCGGGGAGCTGTTTTTT. It specifies CASSPRQERVGELFF.